This T cell receptor beta chain is from a study of shared clonotypes between healthy human individuals. Germline loops: CDR1 SGHRS, CDR2 YFSETQ. Trimming pared 6 bases from V and 4 bases from J, leaving 13 bases between. The CDR3 runs 13 residues. Repertoires were generated with immunoSEQ multiplex PCR, while TCRdb's copy carries only in-frame clones and drops some. The sample contains about 770,000 clones, about two thirds of which appear only once. Only Caucasian adults living in Nashville, Tennessee made up the donor group. Memory CD4+ cells were the fraction left after CD45RA+ naive selection. This chain links TRBV5-1 with TRBJ1-1; no reliable D call. The sequence came from a woman under 40 in good health. Material for sequencing was memory CD4+ T cells sorted from blood. Regarding subset: CD45RA-negative fraction. The CDR3 DNA reads as TGCGCCAGCAAACGTACGGAGGGCACTGAAGCTTTCTTT. It translates to CASKRTEGTEAFF.